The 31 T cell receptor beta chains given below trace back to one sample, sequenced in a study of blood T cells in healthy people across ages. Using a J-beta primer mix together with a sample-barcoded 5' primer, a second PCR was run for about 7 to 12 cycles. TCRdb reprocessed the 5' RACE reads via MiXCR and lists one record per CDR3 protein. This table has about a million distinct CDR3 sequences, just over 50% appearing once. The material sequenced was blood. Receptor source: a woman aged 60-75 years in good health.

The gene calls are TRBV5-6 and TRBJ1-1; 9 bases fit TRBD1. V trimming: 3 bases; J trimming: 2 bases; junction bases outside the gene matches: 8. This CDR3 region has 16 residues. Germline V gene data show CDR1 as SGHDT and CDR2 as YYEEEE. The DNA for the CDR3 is TGTGCCAGCAGCTACGGACAGGGGAGGATTAACACTGAAGCTTTCTTT. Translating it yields CASSYGQGRINTEAFF. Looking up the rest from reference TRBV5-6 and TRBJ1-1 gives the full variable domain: DAGVTQSPTHLIKTRGQQVTLRCSPKSGHDTVSWYQQALGQGPQFIFQYYEEEERQRGNFPDRFSGHQFPNYSSELNVNALLLGDSALYLCASSYGQGRINTEAFFGQGTRLTVV.

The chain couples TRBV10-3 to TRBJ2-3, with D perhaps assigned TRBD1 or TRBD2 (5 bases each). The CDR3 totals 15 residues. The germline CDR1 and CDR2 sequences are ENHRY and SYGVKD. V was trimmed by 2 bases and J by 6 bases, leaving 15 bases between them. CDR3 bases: TGTGCCATCAGTGAGCTCGGGGCGTCTGGGGATACGCAGTATTTT. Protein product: CAISELGASGDTQYF.

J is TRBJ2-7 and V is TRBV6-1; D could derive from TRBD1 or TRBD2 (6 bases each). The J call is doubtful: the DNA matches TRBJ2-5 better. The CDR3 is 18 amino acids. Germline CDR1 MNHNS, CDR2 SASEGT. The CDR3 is CASSPGLSRGIDTETQYF. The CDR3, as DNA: TGTGCCAGCAGTCCAGGACTATCTAGGGGGATCGACACGGAGACCCAGTACTTC.

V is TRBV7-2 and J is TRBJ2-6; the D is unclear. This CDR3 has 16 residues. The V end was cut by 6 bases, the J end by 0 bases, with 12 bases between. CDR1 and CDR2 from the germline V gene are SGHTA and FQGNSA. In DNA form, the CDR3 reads TGTGCCAGCAGTTACCGGGCAAGCTCTGGGGCCAACGTCCTGACTTTC. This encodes CASSYRASSGANVLTF.

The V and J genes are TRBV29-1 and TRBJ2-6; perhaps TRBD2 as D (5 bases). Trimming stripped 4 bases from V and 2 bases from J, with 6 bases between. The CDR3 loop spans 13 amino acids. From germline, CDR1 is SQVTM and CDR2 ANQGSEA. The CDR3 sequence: CSVAGTGANVLTF. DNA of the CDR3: TGCAGCGTTGCCGGGACTGGGGCCAACGTCCTGACTTTC.

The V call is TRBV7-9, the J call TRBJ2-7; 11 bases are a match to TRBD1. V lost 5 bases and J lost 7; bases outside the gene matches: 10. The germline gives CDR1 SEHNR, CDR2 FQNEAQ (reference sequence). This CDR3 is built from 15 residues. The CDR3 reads CASSRRTGGAYEQYF. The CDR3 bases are TGTGCCAGCAGCCGCCGGACAGGGGGCGCGTATGAGCAGTACTTC.

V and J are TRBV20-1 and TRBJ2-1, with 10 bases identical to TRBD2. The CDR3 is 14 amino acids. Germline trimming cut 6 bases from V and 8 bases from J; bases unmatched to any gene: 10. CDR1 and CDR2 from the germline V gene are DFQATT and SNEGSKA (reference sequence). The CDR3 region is CSATSGRAVDEQFF. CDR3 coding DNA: TGCAGTGCCACAAGCGGGAGGGCCGTCGATGAGCAGTTCTTC.

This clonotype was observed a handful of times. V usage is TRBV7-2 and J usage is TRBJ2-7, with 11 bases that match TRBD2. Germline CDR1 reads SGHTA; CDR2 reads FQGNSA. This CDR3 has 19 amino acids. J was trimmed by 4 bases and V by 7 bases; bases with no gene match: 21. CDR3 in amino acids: CASNPIRINSGRDYYEQYF. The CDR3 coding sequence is TGTGCCAGCAACCCCATACGAATCAATAGCGGGAGGGACTATTACGAGCAGTACTTC. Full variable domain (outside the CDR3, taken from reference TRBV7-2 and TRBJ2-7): GAGVSQSPSNKVTEKGKDVELRCDPISGHTALYWYRQSLGQGLEFLIYFQGNSAPDKSGLPSDRFSAERTGGSVSTLTIQRTQQEDSAVYLCASNPIRINSGRDYYEQYFGPGTRLTVT.

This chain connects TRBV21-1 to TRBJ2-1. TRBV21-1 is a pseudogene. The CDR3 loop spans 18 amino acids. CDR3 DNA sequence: TGTGCCAGCAGCACCCACCTTCGTCCGGATAGCTCCTACAATGAGCAGTTCTTC. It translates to CASSTHLRPDSSYNEQFF.

The CDR3 nucleotides are TGCAGCTCAGGGCCAGGGAATCGCTACGAGCAGTACTTC. The encoded protein is CSSGPGNRYEQYF. V is TRBV20-1 and J is TRBJ2-5; tentative D call: TRBD1 (5 bases). With the DNA end fitting TRBJ2-7 better, the J assignment may be wrong. Per the germline V gene, CDR1 is DFQATT and CDR2 is SNEGSKA (reference sequence). The CDR3 length is 13 residues.

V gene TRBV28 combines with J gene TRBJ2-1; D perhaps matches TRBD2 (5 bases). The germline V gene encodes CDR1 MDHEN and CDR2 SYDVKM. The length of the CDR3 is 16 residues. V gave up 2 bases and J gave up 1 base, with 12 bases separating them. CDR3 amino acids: CASSLARADSYNEQFF. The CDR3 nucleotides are TGTGCCAGCAGTTTAGCCCGAGCGGATTCCTACAATGAGCAGTTCTTC.

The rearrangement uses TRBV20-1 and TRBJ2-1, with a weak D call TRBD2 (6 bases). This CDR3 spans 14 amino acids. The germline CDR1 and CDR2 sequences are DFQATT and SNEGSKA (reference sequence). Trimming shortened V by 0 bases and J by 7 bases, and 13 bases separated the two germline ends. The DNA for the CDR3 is TGCAGTGCTAGAGATGGGCTAGCGCTGAATGAGCAGTTCTTC. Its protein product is CSARDGLALNEQFF.

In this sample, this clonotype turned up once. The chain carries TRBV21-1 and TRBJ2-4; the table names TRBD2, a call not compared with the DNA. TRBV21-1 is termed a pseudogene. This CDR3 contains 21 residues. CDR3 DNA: TGTGCCAGCAGCAAAGTGATTCGGCTAGCGGGAGACATAAAACTCAAAAACATTCAGTACTTC. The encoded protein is CASSKVIRLAGDIKLKNIQYF.

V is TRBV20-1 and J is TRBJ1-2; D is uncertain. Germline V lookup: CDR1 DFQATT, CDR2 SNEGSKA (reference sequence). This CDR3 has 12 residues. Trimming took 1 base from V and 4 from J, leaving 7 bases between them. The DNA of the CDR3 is TGCAGTGCTAGAGGGTACACCTATGGCTACACCTTC. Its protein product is CSARGYTYGYTF.

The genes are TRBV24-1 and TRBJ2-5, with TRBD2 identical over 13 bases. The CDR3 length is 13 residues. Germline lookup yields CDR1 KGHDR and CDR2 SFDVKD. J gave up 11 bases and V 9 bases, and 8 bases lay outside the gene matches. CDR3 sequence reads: CATGTSGTNEQYF. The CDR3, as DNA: TGTGCCACCGGGACTAGCGGGACTAATGAGCAGTACTTC.

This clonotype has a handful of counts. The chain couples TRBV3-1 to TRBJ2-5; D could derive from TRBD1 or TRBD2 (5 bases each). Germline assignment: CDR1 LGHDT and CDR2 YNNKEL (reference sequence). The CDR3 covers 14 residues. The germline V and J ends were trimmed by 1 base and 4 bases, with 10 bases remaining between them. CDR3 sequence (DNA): TGTGCCAGCAGCCAAGCCTGGGGACGAGAGACCCAGTACTTC. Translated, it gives CASSQAWGRETQYF.

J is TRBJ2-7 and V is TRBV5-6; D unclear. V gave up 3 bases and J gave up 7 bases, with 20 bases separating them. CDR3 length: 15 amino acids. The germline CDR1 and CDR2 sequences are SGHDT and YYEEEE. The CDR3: CASSYGRRRVWEQYF. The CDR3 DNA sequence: TGTGCCAGCAGCTACGGACGAAGACGGGTATGGGAGCAGTACTTC.

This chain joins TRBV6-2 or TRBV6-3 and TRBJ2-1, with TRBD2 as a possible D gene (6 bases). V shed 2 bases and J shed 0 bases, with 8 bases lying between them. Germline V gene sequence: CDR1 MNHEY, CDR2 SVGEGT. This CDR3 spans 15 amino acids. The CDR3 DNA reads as TGTGCCAGCAGTTACCTGCGGGGCTCCTACAATGAGCAGTTCTTC. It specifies CASSYLRGSYNEQFF.

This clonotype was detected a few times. The CDR3 DNA follows: TGCAGTGCCAACGACAGGGCTCAGCCCCAGCATTTT. This codes for CSANDRAQPQHF. The chain combines TRBV20-1 with TRBJ1-5, with 7 bases lining up with TRBD1. From germline, CDR1 is DFQATT and CDR2 SNEGSKA (reference sequence). V lost 6 bases, J lost 6 bases, and 5 bases stayed unmatched. The CDR3 contains 12 residues.

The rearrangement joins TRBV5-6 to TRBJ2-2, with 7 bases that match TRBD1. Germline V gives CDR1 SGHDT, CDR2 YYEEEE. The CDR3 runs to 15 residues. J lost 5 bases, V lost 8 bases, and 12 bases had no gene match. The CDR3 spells CASNLQGRGTGELFF. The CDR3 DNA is TGTGCCAGTAACCTCCAGGGCAGGGGGACCGGGGAGCTGTTTTTT.

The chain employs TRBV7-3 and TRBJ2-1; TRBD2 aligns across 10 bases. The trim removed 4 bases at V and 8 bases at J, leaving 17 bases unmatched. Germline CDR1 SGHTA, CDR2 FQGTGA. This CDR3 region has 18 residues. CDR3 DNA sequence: TGTGCCAGCAGCTCCCAATTGGTGCGTACTAGCGGGACCGATGAGCAGTTCTTC. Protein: CASSSQLVRTSGTDEQFF.

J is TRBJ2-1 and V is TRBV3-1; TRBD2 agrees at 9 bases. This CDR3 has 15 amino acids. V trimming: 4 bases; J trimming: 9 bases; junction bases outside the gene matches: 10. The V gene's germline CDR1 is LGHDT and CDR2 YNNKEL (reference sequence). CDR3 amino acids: CASSRRVAGESEQFF. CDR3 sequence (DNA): TGTGCCAGCAGCCGCCGGGTAGCGGGAGAGAGTGAGCAGTTCTTC.

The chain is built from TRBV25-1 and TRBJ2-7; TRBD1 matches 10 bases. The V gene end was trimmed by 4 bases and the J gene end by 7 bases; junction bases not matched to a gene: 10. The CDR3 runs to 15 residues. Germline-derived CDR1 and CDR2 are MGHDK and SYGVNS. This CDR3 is CASSATRQGAGEQYF. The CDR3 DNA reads TGTGCCAGCAGTGCAACCCGACAGGGGGCGGGGGAGCAGTACTTC.

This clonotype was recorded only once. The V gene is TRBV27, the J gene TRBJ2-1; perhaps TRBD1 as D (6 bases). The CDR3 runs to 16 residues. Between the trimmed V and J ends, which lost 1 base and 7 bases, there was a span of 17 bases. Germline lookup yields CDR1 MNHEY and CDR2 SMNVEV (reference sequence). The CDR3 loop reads CASSLLGIWTVNEQFF. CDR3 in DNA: TGTGCCAGCAGTTTATTGGGGATTTGGACAGTTAATGAGCAGTTCTTC.

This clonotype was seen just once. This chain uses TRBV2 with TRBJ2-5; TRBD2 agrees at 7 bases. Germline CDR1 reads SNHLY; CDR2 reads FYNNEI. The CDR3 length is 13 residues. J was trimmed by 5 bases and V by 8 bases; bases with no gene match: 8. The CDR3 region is CASRGDRLETQYF. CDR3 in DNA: TGTGCCAGCCGGGGGGACCGCCTGGAGACCCAGTACTTC. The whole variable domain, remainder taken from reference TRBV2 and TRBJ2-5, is EPEVTQTPSHQVTQMGQEVILRCVPISNHLYFYWYRQILGQKVEFLVSFYNNEISEKSEIFDDQFSVERPDGSNFTLKIRSTKLEDSAMYFCASRGDRLETQYFGPGTRLLVL.

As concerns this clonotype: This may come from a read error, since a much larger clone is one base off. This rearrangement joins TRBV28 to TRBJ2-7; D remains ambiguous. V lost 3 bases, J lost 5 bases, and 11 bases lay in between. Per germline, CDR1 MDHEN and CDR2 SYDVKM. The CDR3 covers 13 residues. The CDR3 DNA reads TGTGCCAGCAGTTTGGGTATGCCCGACGAGCAGTACTTC. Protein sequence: CASSLGMPDEQYF.

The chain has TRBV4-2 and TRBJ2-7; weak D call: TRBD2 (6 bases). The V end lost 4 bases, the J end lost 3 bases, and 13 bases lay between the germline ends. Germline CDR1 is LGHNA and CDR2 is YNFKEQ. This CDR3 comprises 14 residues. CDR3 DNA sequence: TGTGCCAGCAGCCTAGTGGCGGGGAACTACGAGCAGTACTTC. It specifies CASSLVAGNYEQYF.

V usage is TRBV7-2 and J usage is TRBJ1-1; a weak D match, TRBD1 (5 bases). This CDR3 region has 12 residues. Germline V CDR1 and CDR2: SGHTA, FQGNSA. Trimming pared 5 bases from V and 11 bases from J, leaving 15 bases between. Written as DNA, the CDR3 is TGTGCCAGCAGCCACACCGGGGGATCGGCTTTCTTT. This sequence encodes CASSHTGGSAFF.

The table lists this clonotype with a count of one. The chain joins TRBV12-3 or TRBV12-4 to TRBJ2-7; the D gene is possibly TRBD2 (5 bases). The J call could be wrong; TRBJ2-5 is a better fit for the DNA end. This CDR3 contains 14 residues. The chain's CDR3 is CASTLEAMGETQYF. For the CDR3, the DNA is TGTGCCAGCACATTGGAGGCAATGGGGGAGACCCAGTACTTC.

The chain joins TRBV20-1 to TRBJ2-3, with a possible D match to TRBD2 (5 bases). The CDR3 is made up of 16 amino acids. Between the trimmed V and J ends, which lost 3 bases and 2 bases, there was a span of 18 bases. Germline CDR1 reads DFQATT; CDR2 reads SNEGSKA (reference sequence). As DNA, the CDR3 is TGCAGTGCTAGCGTTGGGAGTTTGGGATTCACAGATACGCAGTATTTT. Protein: CSASVGSLGFTDTQYF.

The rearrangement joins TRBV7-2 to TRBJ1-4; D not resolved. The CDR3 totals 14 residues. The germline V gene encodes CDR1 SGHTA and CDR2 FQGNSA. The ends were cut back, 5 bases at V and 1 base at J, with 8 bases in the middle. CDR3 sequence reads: CASSQSVTNEKLFF. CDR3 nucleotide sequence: TGTGCCAGCAGCCAGTCAGTAACTAATGAAAAACTGTTTTTT.